This T cell receptor beta chain was obtained from a study of cytomegalovirus exposure and HLA in healthy donors. The study sampled nominally healthy donors, though unrecorded immune exposures were likely. Regarding the study as a whole: In a later analysis, V- and J-gene trimming of beta chains associated with a DCLRE1C missense variant, replicated independently. According to an earlier analysis, most TCR beta V segments yielded productive rearrangements about 87% or about 30% of the time.

The PCR made use of 60 Vbeta and 13 Jbeta primers. In the original workflow: As a later analysis found, there were 80 million or so unique TCR beta chains, of which approximately 10 million were shared. TCRdb keeps only in-frame clones here, not all; method: immunoSEQ multiplex PCR. That table gives V, J and clone size, and the DNA gave D and trimming. The table has 150,000 to 200,000 clones, 75% to 80% seen once. Notes on this clone: No antigen is known for it.

This clonotype originated in a female donor in good health and CMV-seronegative. Sample: PBMCs.

CDR3 coding DNA: TGTGCCAGCAGTTTTGACGGGGAATCAACGCAGTATTTT. Amino acid sequence: CASSFDGESTQYF. The rearrangement links TRBV27 to TRBJ2-3; D is possibly TRBD2 (5 bases). The V and J ends lost 3 bases and 9 bases respectively, with 13 bases between them. The CDR3 is 13 residues long. Looked up from germline, CDR1 is MNHEY and CDR2 is SMNVEV (reference sequence).